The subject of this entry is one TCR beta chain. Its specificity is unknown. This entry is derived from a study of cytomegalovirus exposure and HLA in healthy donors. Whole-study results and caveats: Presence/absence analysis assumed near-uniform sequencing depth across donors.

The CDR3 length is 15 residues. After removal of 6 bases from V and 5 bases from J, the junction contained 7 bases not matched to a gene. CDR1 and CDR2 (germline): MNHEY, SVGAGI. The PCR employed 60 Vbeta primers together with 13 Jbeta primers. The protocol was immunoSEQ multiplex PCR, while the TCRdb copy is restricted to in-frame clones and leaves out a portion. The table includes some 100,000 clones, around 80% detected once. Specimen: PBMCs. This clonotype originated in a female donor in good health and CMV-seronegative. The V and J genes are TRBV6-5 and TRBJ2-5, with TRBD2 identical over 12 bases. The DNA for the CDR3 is TGTGCCAGCAGGAAACCGGGACTAGCGGGTGAGACCCAGTACTTC. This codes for CASRKPGLAGETQYF.